This T cell receptor beta chain was captured by sequencing in a study of regulatory T cells in long-lasting Graves disease. On the study more broadly: Treatment with antithyroid drugs for over 5 years, together with positive TSH receptor antibodies, meant persistent Graves' disease.

Remarks on this clonotype: Its specificity is not known.

Time point indicated: persistent/refractory GD, antithyroid drugs over 5 years with positive TRAb. The TCR library used RNA extracted from PBMCs. General study points: Sample size, which was small, may have reduced accuracy. Persistent Graves' cases showed lower TCR diversity than newly diagnosed cases.

CDR3 regions were amplified by Arm-PCR using iRepertoire HTBI primers to build TCR beta libraries. TCRdb called the multiplex PCR reads again in MiXCR, with one record for every CDR3 protein. The sample shows over 350,000 distinct CDR3 sequences, around 20% of them seen only once. The sample consisted of peripheral blood mononuclear cells (PBMCs), taken when the disease was refractory, from a patient treated with antithyroid drugs. The sequence was obtained from a female donor with Graves disease.

This CDR3 reads CASRPGQYSEAFF. The CDR3 nucleotides read TGTGCCAGCAGGCCAGGACAGTACTCTGAAGCTTTCTTT. V gene TRBV7-9 combines with J gene TRBJ1-1; D is perhaps TRBD1 (6 bases). The germline gives CDR1 SEHNR, CDR2 FQNEAQ (reference sequence). Trimming cost V 6 bases and J 6 bases, with 14 bases left between them. The CDR3 has 13 amino acids.